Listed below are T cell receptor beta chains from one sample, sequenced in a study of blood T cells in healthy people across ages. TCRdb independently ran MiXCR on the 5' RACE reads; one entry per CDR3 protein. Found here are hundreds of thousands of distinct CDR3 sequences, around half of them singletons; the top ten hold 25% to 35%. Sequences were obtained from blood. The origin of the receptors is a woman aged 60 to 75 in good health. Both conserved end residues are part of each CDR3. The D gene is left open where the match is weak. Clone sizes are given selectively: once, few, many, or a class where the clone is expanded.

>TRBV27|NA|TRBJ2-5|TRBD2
TGTGCCAGCAGTCCAGGGACTAGCGGGGGAGAGACCCAGTACTTC
CASSPGTSGGETQYF
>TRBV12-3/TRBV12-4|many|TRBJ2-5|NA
TGTGCCAGCACCGGACAGCTTAAAGAGACCCAGTACTTC
CASTGQLKETQYF
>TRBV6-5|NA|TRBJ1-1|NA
TGTGCCAGCAACTTGGACGGTATGAACACTGAAGCTTTCTTT
CASNLDGMNTEAFF
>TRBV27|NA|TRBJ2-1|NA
TGTGCCAGCAGTTTTCGGGCAGCGGTAAGCTCCTACAATGAGCAGTTCTTC
CASSFRAAVSSYNEQFF
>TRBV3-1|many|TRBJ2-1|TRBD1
TGTGCCAGCAGCAGACAGGGTGGTGAGCAGTTCTTC
CASSRQGGEQFF
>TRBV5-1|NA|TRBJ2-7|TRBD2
TGCGCCAGCAGCTTTTCGCTAGCGGGACCATACGAGCAGTACTTC
CASSFSLAGPYEQYF
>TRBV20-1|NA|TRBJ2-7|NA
TGCAGTGCCTTCCGAGGGAGCTCCTACGAGCAGTACTTC
CSAFRGSSYEQYF
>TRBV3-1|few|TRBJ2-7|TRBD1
TGTGCCAGCAGCCAAAGAGGGACAGGGGGCTACGAGCAGTACTTC
CASSQRGTGGYEQYF
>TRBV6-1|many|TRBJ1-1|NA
TGTGCCAGCAGTGAGACAGGGAACACTGAAGCTTTCTTT
CASSETGNTEAFF
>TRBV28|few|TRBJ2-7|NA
TGTGCCAGCCACTCGCAGGGACTTGGAGACGAGCAGTACTTC
CASHSQGLGDEQYF
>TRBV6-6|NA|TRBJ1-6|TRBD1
TGTGCCAGCAGTTACTATCGGACAGGGGGCTCGTATTCACCCCTCCACTTT
CASSYYRTGGSYSPLHF
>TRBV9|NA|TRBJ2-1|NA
TGTGCCAGCAGCGTAGCCGCCCACAATGAGCAGTTCTTC
CASSVAAHNEQFF
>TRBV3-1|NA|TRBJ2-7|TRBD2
TGTGCCAGCAGCCAAGGAGCGGGAGCCTCCTACGAGCAGTACTTC
CASSQGAGASYEQYF
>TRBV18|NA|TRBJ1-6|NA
TGTGCCAGCTCCCGCGGGGGAGTAGATTCACCCCTCCACTTT
CASSRGGVDSPLHF
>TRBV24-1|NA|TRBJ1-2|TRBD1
TGTGCCACCAGTGATCGGCAGGGGGCCGGCTACACCTTC
CATSDRQGAGYTF
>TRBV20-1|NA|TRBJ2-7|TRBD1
TGCAGTTCTACTCGCGGACAGGGGGAGACCCACGAGCAGTACTTC
CSSTRGQGETHEQYF
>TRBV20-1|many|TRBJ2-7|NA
TGCAGTGGAACGGACAGTTACGAGCAGTACTTC
CSGTDSYEQYF
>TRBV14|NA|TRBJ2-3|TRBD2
TGTGCCAGCAGCGCGGGACTATACCCTCTTACAGATACGCAGTATTTT
CASSAGLYPLTDTQYF
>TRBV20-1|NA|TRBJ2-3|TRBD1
TGCAGTGCTAAAGGGACAGGGAAAAGAGATACGCAGTATTTT
CSAKGTGKRDTQYF
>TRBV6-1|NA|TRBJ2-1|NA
TGTGCCAGCAGTGAAAGGGGCGGCTCCTACAATGAGCGGTTCTTC
CASSERGGSYNERFF
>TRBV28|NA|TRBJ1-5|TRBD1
TGTGCCAGCAGTACGGGACAGGGCTACAATCAGCCCCAGCATTTT
CASSTGQGYNQPQHF
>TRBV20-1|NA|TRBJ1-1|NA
TGCAGTGCTAGAGCCATGGTAATGAACACTGAAGCTTTCTTT
CSARAMVMNTEAFF
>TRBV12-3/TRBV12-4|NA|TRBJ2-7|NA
TGTGCCAGCAGTACCCGATGGGCGACCTCCTACGAGCAGTACTTC
CASSTRWATSYEQYF
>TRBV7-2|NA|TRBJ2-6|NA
TGTGCCAGCAGCTCCCCAGGGGAGGTTTGGGCCAACGTCCTGACTTTC
CASSSPGEVWANVLTF
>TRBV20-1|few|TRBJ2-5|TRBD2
TGCAGTGCTCCCCGGGCGGGAGCGGTGGGACAAGAGACCCAGTACTTC
CSAPRAGAVGQETQYF
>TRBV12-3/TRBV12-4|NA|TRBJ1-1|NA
TGTGCCAGCAACTATGAATACACTGAAGCTTTCTTT
CASNYEYTEAFF
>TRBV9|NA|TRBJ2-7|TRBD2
TGTGCCAGCAGCGTGGGACTAGCCACCCTCGAGCAGTACTTC
CASSVGLATLEQYF
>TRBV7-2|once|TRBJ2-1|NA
TGTGCCAGCAGCTTAGGTGCGGATAGGAGATTCGTTGGGCAGTTCTTC
CASSLGADRRFVGQFF
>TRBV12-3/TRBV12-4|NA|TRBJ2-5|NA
TGTGCCAGCAGTTTCTCGGGTGGGGGAGAGACCCAGTACTTC
CASSFSGGGETQYF
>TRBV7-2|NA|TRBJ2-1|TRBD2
TGTGCCAGCAGCTCCCAAGAGGGGACTAGCGGGTACAATGAGCAGTTCTTC
CASSSQEGTSGYNEQFF
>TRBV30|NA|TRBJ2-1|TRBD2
TGTGCCTGGACTAGCGGGAGGGCCCATGAGCAGTTCTTC
CAWTSGRAHEQFF
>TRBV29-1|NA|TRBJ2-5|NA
TGCAGCGTGTGGGGCCGAGGGGGAGAGACCCAGTACTTC
CSVWGRGGETQYF
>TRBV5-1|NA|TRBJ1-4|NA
TGCGCCGGCAGCAATCGGGACACTACTAAGGAGGAAAAACTGTTTTTT
CAGSNRDTTKEEKLFF
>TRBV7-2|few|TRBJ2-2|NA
TGTGCCAGCAGCTTACGGTGGTCGGGTGGCGGTCCGAACACCGGGGAGCTGTTTTTT
CASSLRWSGGGPNTGELFF
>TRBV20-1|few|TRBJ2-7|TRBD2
TGCAGTGCGAGCCCCCTGATAGCGGGAGGGCCGGCAGACGAGCAGTACTTC
CSASPLIAGGPADEQYF
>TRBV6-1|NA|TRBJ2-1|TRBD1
TGTGCCAGCAGTGAAGCGCAACTGGACAGGGGGTGGAGTGAGCAGTTCTTC
CASSEAQLDRGWSEQFF
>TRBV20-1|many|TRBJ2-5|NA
TGCAGTGCTAGAGGCACCTCCCCGGACCCCAGTTCTACCCAGTACTTC
CSARGTSPDPSSTQYF
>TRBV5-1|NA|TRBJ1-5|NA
TGCGCCAGCAGCTTTGATGGCGGCCCCAATCAGCCCCAGCATTTT
CASSFDGGPNQPQHF
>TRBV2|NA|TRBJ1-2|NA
TGTGCCAGCAGCGCGCCCCCCTATGGCTACACCTTC
CASSAPPYGYTF
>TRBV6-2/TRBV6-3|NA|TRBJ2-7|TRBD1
TGTGCCAGCAGCTCCCGCGGCAGGGGGCGCGACGAGCAGTACTTC
CASSSRGRGRDEQYF
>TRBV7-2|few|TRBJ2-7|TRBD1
TGTGCCAGCAGCTTAGTTGCGACAGGGCGCGAGCAGTACTTC
CASSLVATGREQYF
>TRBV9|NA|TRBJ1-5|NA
TGTGCCAGCAGCGTAGGGGACCGTAATCAGCCCCAGCATTTT
CASSVGDRNQPQHF
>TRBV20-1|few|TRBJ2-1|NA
TGCAGTGCTAGTTCAGCTAGCCACAATGAGCAGTTCTTC
CSASSASHNEQFF
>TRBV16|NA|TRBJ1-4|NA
TGTGCCAGCAGCCAATCGCAATTAGCGAGGGAAAAACTGTTTTTT
CASSQSQLAREKLFF
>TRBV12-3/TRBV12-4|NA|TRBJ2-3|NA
TGTGCCAGCAGGAGAGGGAGCACAGATGTGCAGTATTTT
CASRRGSTDVQYF
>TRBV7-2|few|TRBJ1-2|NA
TGTGCCAGCAGCCCCAGACAGCTCAACTATGGCTACACCTTC
CASSPRQLNYGYTF